The 5 T cell receptor beta chains given below trace back to one sample, sequenced in a study of T-cell reconstitution after alpha-beta-depleted transplantation in children. Researchers prepared the TCRbeta library using unique molecular identifiers, the study reports. TCRdb re-called the PCR reads with MiXCR, one entry per CDR3 protein. The data show about 110,000 distinct CDR3 sequences, approximately 6.6% seen once. The sample consisted of PBMCs, mostly from graft donor cells, taken 360 days after TCRalphabeta/CD19-depleted stem cell transplant. The receptors were sampled from a male patient aged 2-15 years who had a stem cell transplant for acute lymphoblastic leukemia, so the T cells may come from the graft donor.

Ten or more counts support this clonotype. The V call is TRBV4-2, the J call TRBJ1-4; no clear D. This CDR3 contains 15 residues. V dropped 0 bases and J dropped 3 bases, with 8 bases sitting between them. The V gene's germline CDR1 is LGHNA and CDR2 YNFKEQ. CDR3 DNA: TGTGCCAGCAGCCAAGATGGGAGTCCTAATGAAAAACTGTTTTTT. It yields the protein CASSQDGSPNEKLFF.

This clonotype was detected a few times. A junction end diverges from the germline sequence, so it may reflect a read error. The chain uses TRBV12-3 or TRBV12-4 and TRBJ2-2; 11 bases align to TRBD2. The CDR3 runs 15 residues. The CDR3 loop reads CASSIAGGRTGELFF. DNA of the CDR3: TGTGCCAGCAGTATAGCGGGAGGGCGGACCGGGGAGCTGTTTTTT.

The chain carries TRBV4-1 and TRBJ2-3; a possible D gene is TRBD1 (5 bases). From germline, CDR1 is MGHRA and CDR2 YSYEKL. V was shortened by 1 base and J by 3 bases, with 14 bases between the two germline ends. The CDR3 is 16 amino acids. CDR3 amino acids: CASSQVGQGRTDTQYF. Written as DNA, the CDR3 is TGCGCCAGCAGCCAAGTGGGGCAGGGTAGGACAGATACGCAGTATTTT.

There are a few counts of this clonotype. The chain couples TRBV27 to TRBJ2-5; 7 nucleotides line up with TRBD1. The J segment lost 1 base and the V segment lost 6 bases, leaving 5 bases of the junction unmatched. Per the germline V gene, CDR1 is MNHEY and CDR2 is SMNVEV (reference sequence). CDR3 length: 14 residues. CDR3 coding DNA: TGTGCCAGCAGCTCGGGACAGTTCCAAGAGACCCAGTACTTC. This sequence encodes CASSSGQFQETQYF.

The chain joins TRBV15 to TRBJ2-7; TRBD1 aligns across 11 bases. The CDR3 covers 13 residues. With 3 bases clipped from V and 10 bases from J, the junction kept 5 bases outside the gene matches. Germline loops: CDR1 LNHNV, CDR2 YYDKDF (reference sequence). In DNA form, the CDR3 reads TGTGCCACCAGCAGGGACAGGGGGCTTAGACAGTACTTC. This translates into CATSRDRGLRQYF.